This T cell receptor beta chain was captured by sequencing in a study of shared clonotypes between healthy human individuals. Study overall: Each donor's CD4 naive and CD4 memory cells filled three plates apiece, CD8 naive two, and CD8 memory one.

How the authors handled the data: Owing to the provision of junction-only sequences devoid of quality scores by immunoSEQ, filtering differed. Method: immunoSEQ multiplex PCR; TCRdb's copy keeps in-frame clones and lacks some. The V and J calls and clone size were taken over from that table, and D and trimming were inferred from the DNA. The table records 600,000 to 750,000 clones, around 70% of them present only once. CDR3 size: 13 residues. Germline CDR1 and CDR2: MNHNS and SASEGT. V was cut by 4 bases and J by 2 bases, with 6 bases left in between. The TCR originated in a young woman in good health. This chain links TRBV6-1 with TRBJ1-5; D ambiguous. The sample taken for sequencing was memory CD4+ T cells sorted from blood. Subset described: CD45RA-negative fraction. The CDR3 DNA is TGTGCCAGCAGTGGTGTCGGCAATCAGCCCCAGCATTTT. As protein: CASSGVGNQPQHF.